The 27 T cell receptor beta chains below come from one sample, sequenced in a study of response to subunit inactivated influenza vaccine. TCRdb fed the RT-PCR reads into MiXCR, producing one record per CDR3 protein. The sample has about 570,000 distinct CDR3 sequences; over 9.5% are singletons. The sample in question was PBMCs from blood, obtained on the day of vaccination. The source is a man aged 45-65 years who received an inactivated influenza vaccine.

This chain links TRBV11-3 with TRBJ2-1; D might be TRBD1 (5 bases). CDR3 length equals 13 residues. Trimming left V 0 bases short and J 8 bases short, with 8 bases between. Germline CDR1 SGHNT, CDR2 YENEEA. CDR3 loop: CASSLDQGYEQFF. CDR3 sequence (DNA): TGTGCCAGCAGCTTAGATCAGGGCTATGAGCAGTTCTTC.

This clonotype was counted ten times or more. The genes are TRBV28 and TRBJ1-2, with TRBD1 identical over 9 bases. The CDR3 has 14 amino acids. V shed 3 bases, J shed 4 bases, and the junction held 3 bases outside the gene matches. Germline V gene lookup returns CDR1 MDHEN and CDR2 SYDVKM. The CDR3 sequence is CASSLSDRGYGYTF. The CDR3 DNA is TGTGCCAGCAGTTTGTCGGACAGGGGCTATGGCTACACCTTC.

This clonotype occurred a few times. The chain employs TRBV19 and TRBJ2-7; 10 bases match TRBD2. Germline V gene sequence: CDR1 LNHDA, CDR2 SQIVND (reference sequence). The CDR3 covers 15 residues. V was clipped by 3 bases and J by 7 bases; unmatched bases: 9. CDR3 loop: CASSMSPSGRVEQYF. The CDR3 DNA reads TGTGCCAGTAGTATGAGCCCTAGCGGGAGAGTGGAGCAGTACTTC.

This chain joins TRBV7-2 and TRBJ2-2; D is uncertain. In germline, CDR1 is SGHTA, CDR2 FQGNSA. V shed 5 bases and J shed 5 bases, with 15 bases lying between them. The CDR3 totals 15 residues. CDR3 region: CASSPDWGRTGELFF. CDR3 nucleotide sequence: TGTGCCAGCAGCCCCGACTGGGGTCGGACCGGGGAGCTGTTTTTT.

This clonotype was seen at least ten times. The chain combines TRBV12-5 with TRBJ2-7, with a possible D match to TRBD1 (5 bases). Trimming shortened V by 11 bases and J by 1 base, and 18 bases separated the two germline ends. The CDR3 extends over 14 amino acids. Germline assignment: CDR1 LGHNT and CDR2 FRNRAP. DNA for the CDR3: TGTGCTGGAAGTGGGGCGGAACCATCCTACGAGCAGTACTTC. It specifies CAGSGAEPSYEQYF.

This clonotype has just a few counts. The rearrangement links TRBV7-3 to TRBJ2-7; 10 bases are a match to TRBD2. J gave up 3 bases and V 5 bases, and 7 bases lay outside the gene matches. Per germline, CDR1 SGHTA and CDR2 FQGTGA. CDR3 size: 15 residues. The CDR3: CASSPSSGRNYEQYF. In DNA form, the CDR3 reads TGTGCCAGCAGCCCCTCTAGCGGGAGAAACTACGAGCAGTACTTC.

The chain is built from TRBV4-2 and TRBJ2-1; D is perhaps TRBD2 (5 bases). The germline gives CDR1 LGHNA, CDR2 YNFKEQ. There are 13 residues in the CDR3. Trimming took 4 bases from V and 9 from J, leaving 13 bases between them. CDR3 protein: CASSPYDYLEQFF. The CDR3 DNA reads as TGTGCCAGCAGCCCATACGACTACCTTGAGCAGTTCTTC.

The chain employs TRBV12-3 or TRBV12-4 and TRBJ1-1, with D unresolved. The germline V and J ends were trimmed by 3 bases and 1 base, with 6 bases remaining between them. The CDR3 has 13 amino acids. The CDR3 sequence is CASSFAANTEAFF. The CDR3 coding sequence is TGTGCCAGCAGTTTTGCTGCGAACACTGAAGCTTTCTTT.

The chain has TRBV20-1 and TRBJ1-6; 7 bases match TRBD1. The V gene end was trimmed by 7 bases and the J gene end by 7 bases; junction bases not matched to a gene: 7. Germline loops: CDR1 DFQATT, CDR2 SNEGSKA (reference sequence). The CDR3 contains 13 residues. The CDR3 DNA is TGCAGTGTACCGGACAGGAAGAATTCACCCCTCCACTTT. It encodes CSVPDRKNSPLHF.

The rearrangement links TRBV27 to TRBJ2-7, with 12 positions matching TRBD2. The CDR3 totals 16 residues. V gave up 3 bases and J gave up 1 base; unmatched junction bases: 4. Germline assignment: CDR1 MNHEY and CDR2 SMNVEV (reference sequence). DNA for the CDR3: TGTGCCAGCAGTTTGCTTACTAGCGGGGGGTCCTACGAGCAGTACTTC. It encodes CASSLLTSGGSYEQYF.

The rearrangement uses TRBV6-2 or TRBV6-3 and TRBJ2-5, with 8 bases aligning to TRBD1. The CDR3 runs to 16 residues. The V and J ends lost 5 bases and 3 bases, in that order; junction bases with no gene match: 11. Germline assignment: CDR1 MNHEY and CDR2 SVGEGT. Written as DNA, the CDR3 is TGTGCCAGCAGTCCTCCACAGGGGGTGAGAAAAGAGACCCAGTACTTC. Amino acids: CASSPPQGVRKETQYF.

This clonotype was seen once. V usage is TRBV12-3 or TRBV12-4 and J usage is TRBJ2-1, with unresolved D. Trimming removed 5 bases from V and 5 bases from J, with 19 bases in between. This CDR3 is built from 16 residues. The CDR3 spells CASSPDFDSAHNEQFF. CDR3 nucleotide sequence: TGTGCCAGCAGTCCCGACTTTGATTCCGCCCACAATGAGCAGTTCTTC.

This clonotype was counted a few times. The rearrangement links TRBV20-1 to TRBJ2-5; tentative D call: TRBD2 (6 bases). Per the germline V gene, CDR1 is DFQATT and CDR2 is SNEGSKA (reference sequence). V lost 2 bases, J lost 1 base, and 17 bases lay in between. The CDR3 contains 16 residues. The CDR3, as DNA: TGCAGTGCTAGACCCAGGGTAGCGGAGATCCAAGAGACCCAGTACTTC. Translation: CSARPRVAEIQETQYF.

This clonotype appeared many times. The chain employs TRBV5-1 and TRBJ2-1; perhaps TRBD2 as D (5 bases). The CDR3 consists of 14 residues. Trimming took 0 bases from V and 5 from J, leaving 9 bases between them. Germline V lookup: CDR1 SGHRS, CDR2 YFSETQ. CDR3 amino acids: CASSLAGLDNEQFF. The CDR3 DNA follows: TGCGCCAGCAGCTTGGCCGGACTCGACAATGAGCAGTTCTTC.

This rearrangement joins TRBV20-1 to TRBJ2-1; TRBD1 matches at 12 bases. CDR1 is DFQATT, CDR2 SNEGSKA, per germline (reference sequence). The CDR3 spans 17 residues. V dropped 4 bases and J dropped 7; count of bases not matched to a gene: 14. The DNA of the CDR3 is TGCAGTGCTATCTTCCGGGACAGGGGGCGCGTAGGAAATGAGCAGTTCTTC. Translation gives CSAIFRDRGRVGNEQFF.

The rearrangement links TRBV9 to TRBJ1-2; 7 bases are shared with TRBD1. The CDR3 length is 12 residues. J was trimmed by 6 bases and V by 3 bases; bases with no gene match: 2. Germline CDR1 SGDLS, CDR2 YYNGEE. CDR3 DNA: TGTGCCAGCAGCGCAGACAGGGATGGCTACACCTTC. Translation gives CASSADRDGYTF.

The chain employs TRBV5-6 and TRBJ2-2; D uncertain. V lost 3 bases and J lost 4, with 13 bases in between. This CDR3 contains 15 residues. Germline V gene lookup returns CDR1 SGHDT and CDR2 YYEEEE. This chain's CDR3 is CASSSSPIVTGELFF. The CDR3 nucleotides read TGTGCCAGCAGCTCATCCCCTATAGTCACCGGGGAGCTGTTTTTT.

The chain is built from TRBV20-1 and TRBJ2-3, with D hard to call. V lost 4 bases to trimming and J lost 2 bases, with 16 bases between them. The CDR3 runs to 15 residues. CDR1 is DFQATT and CDR2 is SNEGSKA in the germline V gene (reference sequence). CDR3 sequence reads: CSATTPAESTDTQYF. The CDR3 DNA sequence: TGCAGTGCTACAACCCCTGCGGAATCCACAGATACGCAGTATTTT.

This clonotype was picked up a small number of times. J is TRBJ2-5 and V is TRBV15; unclear D gene. With 3 bases removed from V and 3 bases from J, the gap between germline ends came to 14 bases. This CDR3 region has 15 residues. CDR1 is LNHNV and CDR2 is YYDKDF in the germline V gene (reference sequence). The CDR3 bases are TGTGCCACCAGCAGGAAGCGTGAACAGAAAGAGACCCAGTACTTC. Amino acids: CATSRKREQKETQYF.

The table lists this clonotype with a few counts. The chain has TRBV20-1 and TRBJ2-3; no reliable D call. The CDR3 has 15 residues. Per germline, CDR1 DFQATT and CDR2 SNEGSKA (reference sequence). V lost 0 bases and J lost 0, with 10 bases in between. CDR3 sequence: CSARDPLYSTDTQYF. The CDR3 DNA reads as TGCAGTGCTAGAGACCCCCTGTATAGCACAGATACGCAGTATTTT.

Notes on this clonotype: At one boundary the junction diverges from the germline segment, which might be a read error. The chain couples TRBV29-1 to TRBJ2-5; D possibly corresponds to TRBD1 (6 bases). Germline CDR1 SQVTM, CDR2 ANQGSEA. This CDR3 has 15 residues. The CDR3 protein is CSFEGGRIHQETQYF. The CDR3 DNA follows: TGCAGCTTTGAAGGGGGACGGATCCACCAAGAGACCCAGTACTTC.

This rearrangement joins TRBV4-3 to TRBJ2-1; TRBD2 might be the D (7 bases). The CDR3 contains 13 residues. The V gene lost 1 base and the J gene lost 10 bases, with 11 bases spanning the gap. Germline V gives CDR1 LGHNA, CDR2 YSLEER. This CDR3 reads CASSQGRGGEQFF. CDR3 nucleotides: TGCGCCAGCAGCCAAGGAAGGGGGGGCGAGCAGTTCTTC.

The rearrangement links TRBV5-6 to TRBJ2-1, with 9 bases fitting TRBD1. After removal of 2 bases from V and 2 bases from J, the junction contained 2 bases not matched to a gene. In germline, CDR1 is SGHDT, CDR2 YYEEEE. The CDR3 is 15 residues long. The CDR3: CASSFRDRAYNEQFF. In DNA form, the CDR3 reads TGTGCCAGCAGCTTCCGGGACAGGGCCTACAATGAGCAGTTCTTC.

The J gene is TRBJ2-1, the V gene TRBV7-9; TRBD1 might be the D (5 bases). This CDR3 spans 10 amino acids. Germline V gene lookup returns CDR1 SEHNR and CDR2 FQNEAQ (reference sequence). V lost 11 bases to trimming and J lost 9 bases, with 11 bases between them. CDR3 coding DNA: TGTGCCGGAGTACAGGCTGAGCAGTTCTTC. This gives the protein CAGVQAEQFF.

This clonotype was seen ten or more times. V gene TRBV29-1 combines with J gene TRBJ2-2; D possibly uses TRBD1 or TRBD2 (7 bases each). CDR1 is SQVTM and CDR2 is ANQGSEA in the germline V gene. V gave up 7 bases and J gave up 4 bases, with 16 bases separating them. The CDR3 extends over 14 amino acids. CDR3 sequence reads: CSGTGRGGTGELFF. Here the CDR3 DNA reads TGCAGCGGGACGGGCAGGGGGGGCACCGGGGAGCTGTTTTTT.

In this sample, this clonotype turned up a few times. The V gene is TRBV13, the J gene TRBJ2-1, with D hard to call. The V gene's germline CDR1 is PRHDT and CDR2 FYEKMQ (reference sequence). Trimming shortened V by 4 bases and J by 10 bases, and 14 bases separated the two germline ends. The CDR3 runs 13 residues. The CDR3 sequence: CASSSPYDQEQFF. DNA of the CDR3: TGTGCCAGCAGCTCCCCGTATGATCAAGAGCAGTTCTTC.

This clonotype was seen repeatedly, ten times or more. V usage is TRBV29-1 and J usage is TRBJ1-1; 7 nucleotides align to TRBD1. Germline V gene data show CDR1 as SQVTM and CDR2 as ANQGSEA. Trimming cost V 6 bases and J 1 base; bases outside gene matches: 17. The CDR3 totals 17 residues. The CDR3 sequence: CSVEAGGATRRNTEAFF. Written as DNA, the CDR3 is TGCAGCGTCGAGGCAGGGGGGGCGACTCGTCGGAACACTGAAGCTTTCTTT.